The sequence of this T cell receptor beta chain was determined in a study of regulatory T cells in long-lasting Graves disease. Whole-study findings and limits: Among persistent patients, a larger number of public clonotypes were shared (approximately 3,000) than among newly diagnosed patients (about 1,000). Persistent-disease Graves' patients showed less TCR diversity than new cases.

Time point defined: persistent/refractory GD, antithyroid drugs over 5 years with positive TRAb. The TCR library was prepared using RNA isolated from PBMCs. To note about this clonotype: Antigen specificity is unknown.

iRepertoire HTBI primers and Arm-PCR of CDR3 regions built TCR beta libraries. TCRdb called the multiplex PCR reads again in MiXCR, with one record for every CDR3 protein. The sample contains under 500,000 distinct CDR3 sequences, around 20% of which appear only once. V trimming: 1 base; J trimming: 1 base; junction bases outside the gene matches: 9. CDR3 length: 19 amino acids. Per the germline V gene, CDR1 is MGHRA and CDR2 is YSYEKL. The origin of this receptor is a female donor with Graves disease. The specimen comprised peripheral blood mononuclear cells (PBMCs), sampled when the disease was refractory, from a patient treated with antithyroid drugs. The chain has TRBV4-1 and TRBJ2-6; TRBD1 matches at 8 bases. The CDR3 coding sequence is TGCGCCAGCAGCCAAGGTAGGACAGGGTTGGAGTCTGGGGCCAACGTCCTGACTTTC. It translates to CASSQGRTGLESGANVLTF.